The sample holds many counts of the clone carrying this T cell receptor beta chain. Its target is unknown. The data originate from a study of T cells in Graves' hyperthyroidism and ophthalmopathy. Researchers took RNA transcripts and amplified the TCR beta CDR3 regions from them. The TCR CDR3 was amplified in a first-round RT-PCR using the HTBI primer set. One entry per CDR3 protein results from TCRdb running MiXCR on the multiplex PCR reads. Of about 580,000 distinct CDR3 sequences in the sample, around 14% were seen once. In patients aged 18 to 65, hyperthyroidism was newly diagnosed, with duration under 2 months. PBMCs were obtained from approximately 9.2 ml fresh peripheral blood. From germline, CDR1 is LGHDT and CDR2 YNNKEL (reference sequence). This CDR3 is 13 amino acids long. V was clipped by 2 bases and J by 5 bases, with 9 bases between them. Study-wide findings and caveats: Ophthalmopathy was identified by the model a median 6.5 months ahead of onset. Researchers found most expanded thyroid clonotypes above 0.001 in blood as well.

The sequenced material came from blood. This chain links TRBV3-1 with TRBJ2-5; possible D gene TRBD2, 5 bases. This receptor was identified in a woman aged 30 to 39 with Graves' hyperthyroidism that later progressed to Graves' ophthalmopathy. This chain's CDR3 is CASSQRGTETQYF. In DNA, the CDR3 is TGTGCCAGCAGCCAACGGGGTACGGAGACCCAGTACTTC.